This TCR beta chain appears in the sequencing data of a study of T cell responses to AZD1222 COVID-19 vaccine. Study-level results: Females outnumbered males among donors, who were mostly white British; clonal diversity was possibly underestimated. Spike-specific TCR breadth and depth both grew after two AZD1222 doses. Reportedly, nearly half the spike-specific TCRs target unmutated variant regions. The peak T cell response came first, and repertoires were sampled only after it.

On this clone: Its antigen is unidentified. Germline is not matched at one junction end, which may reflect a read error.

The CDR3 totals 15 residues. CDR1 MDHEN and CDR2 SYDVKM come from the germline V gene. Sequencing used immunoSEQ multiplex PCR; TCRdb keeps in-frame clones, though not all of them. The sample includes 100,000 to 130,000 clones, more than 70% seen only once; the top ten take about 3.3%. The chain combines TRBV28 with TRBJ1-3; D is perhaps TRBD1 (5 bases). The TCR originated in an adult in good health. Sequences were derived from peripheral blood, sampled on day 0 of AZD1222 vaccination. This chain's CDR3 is CASSLSPPKSKLGDF. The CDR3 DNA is TGTGCCAGCAGTCTAAGCCCTCCAAAGTCGAAGTTGGGGGATTTT.